Following are 32 T cell receptor beta chains from one sample sequenced in a study of T cell responses to AZD1222 COVID-19 vaccine. The assay was immunoSEQ multiplex PCR, and TCRdb's table has in-frame clones only and misses some. The table lists about 160,000 clones, about 90% of them singletons. The material sequenced was peripheral blood, taken on day 0 of MenACWY control vaccination. The receptors were gathered from an adult in good health.

V gene TRBV2 combines with J gene TRBJ2-7; no clear D gene. The CDR3 loop spans 14 amino acids. Trimming cost V 4 bases and J 0 bases, with 10 bases left between them. Germline V gene sequence: CDR1 SNHLY, CDR2 FYNNEI. For the CDR3, the DNA is TGTGCCAGCAGTGCAGTCACCAACTCCTACGAGCAGTACTTC. Amino acid sequence: CASSAVTNSYEQYF.

The J gene is TRBJ1-1, the V gene TRBV15, with a weak D call TRBD1 (5 bases). Germline CDR1 is LNHNV and CDR2 is YYDKDF (reference sequence). Trimming took 3 bases from V and 1 from J, leaving 12 bases between them. The CDR3 loop spans 15 amino acids. The CDR3 bases are TGTGCCACCAGCAGTCTAGGGGCAGAGAACACTGAAGCTTTCTTT. Its protein is CATSSLGAENTEAFF. The full variable domain, in which reference TRBV15 and TRBJ1-1 provide the parts outside the CDR3, is DAMVIQNPRYQVTQFGKPVTLSCSQTLNHNVMYWYQQKSSQAPKLLFHYYDKDFNNEADTPDNFQSRRPNTSFCFLDIRSPGLGDTAMYLCATSSLGAENTEAFFGQGTRLTVV.

The chain has TRBV19 and TRBJ2-1; TRBD2 is a possible D gene (5 bases). V was pared by 2 bases and J by 8 bases, with 10 bases between. This CDR3 comprises 13 residues. Germline lookup yields CDR1 LNHDA and CDR2 SQIVND (reference sequence). For the CDR3, the DNA is TGTGCCAGTAGTATAAGAGGGTTGGATGAGCAGTTCTTC. Translation gives CASSIRGLDEQFF.

With regard to this clone: This specimen includes other DNA sequences encoding the same CDR3. In DNA form, the CDR3 reads TGTGCCACCAGTGATTTGAACACTGAAGCTTTCTTT. This gives the protein CATSDLNTEAFF. This sequence joins TRBV24-1 and TRBJ1-1; D remains ambiguous. The V gene lost 0 bases and the J gene lost 2 bases, with 0 bases spanning the gap. Germline lookup yields CDR1 KGHDR and CDR2 SFDVKD. There are 12 residues in the CDR3.

V gene TRBV7-2 combines with J gene TRBJ2-3, with a weak D call TRBD2 (5 bases). The CDR3 loop spans 14 amino acids. V dropped 1 base and J dropped 6 bases, with 11 bases sitting between them. Germline CDR1 is SGHTA and CDR2 is FQGNSA. The CDR3 is CASSLVAGVDTQYF. CDR3 DNA: TGTGCCAGCAGCTTAGTCGCGGGTGTGGATACGCAGTATTTT. The full variable domain, rest sourced from reference TRBV7-2 and TRBJ2-3, is GAGVSQSPSNKVTEKGKDVELRCDPISGHTALYWYRQSLGQGLEFLIYFQGNSAPDKSGLPSDRFSAERTGGSVSTLTIQRTQQEDSAVYLCASSLVAGVDTQYFGPGTRLTVL.

The rearrangement uses TRBV7-9 and TRBJ2-3, with TRBD2 matching 9 bases. This CDR3 spans 16 amino acids. V was pared by 1 base and J by 2 bases, with 4 bases of the junction left unmatched. The germline CDR1 and CDR2 sequences are SEHNR and FQNEAQ (reference sequence). The CDR3 reads CASSLGASGDTDTQYF. The CDR3 DNA reads TGTGCCAGCAGCTTAGGGGCTAGCGGGGACACAGATACGCAGTATTTT.

The chain combines TRBV7-6 with TRBJ1-2; tentatively, D is TRBD1 (5 bases). The CDR3 contains 15 residues. V lost 0 bases, J lost 7 bases, and 15 bases lay in between. The germline V gene encodes CDR1 SGHVS and CDR2 FNYEAQ. As DNA, the CDR3 is TGTGCCAGCAGCTTAGCAAGCCAGGGTGTTGGTGGCTACACCTTC. Translation gives CASSLASQGVGGYTF.

The genes are TRBV3-1 (or the pseudogene TRBV3-2) and TRBJ2-5; 11 bases are shared with TRBD1. The CDR3 consists of 16 residues. Germline loops: CDR1 LGHDT, CDR2 YNNKEL (reference sequence). Trimming cost V 2 bases and J 4 bases; bases outside gene matches: 6. Written as DNA, the CDR3 is TGTGCCAGCAGCCAAATTTCCGGGACAGGGGGAGAGACCCAGTACTTC. Translated, it gives CASSQISGTGGETQYF.

The chain joins TRBV6-4 to TRBJ2-1, with 9 bases aligning to TRBD2. Germline values: CDR1 MRHNA, CDR2 SNTAGT. The ends lost 3 bases at V and 1 base at J; junction bases unmatched: 1. The CDR3 is made up of 15 amino acids. The CDR3 sequence: CASSEREGSYNEQFF. CDR3 nucleotide sequence: TGTGCCAGCAGTGAGCGGGAGGGGTCCTACAATGAGCAGTTCTTC.

DNA of the CDR3: TGTGCCAGCAGTCTGGGGCAGGGGTCTATCTATGGCTACACCTTC. Translated, it gives CASSLGQGSIYGYTF. The chain carries TRBV3-1 (or the pseudogene TRBV3-2) and TRBJ1-2; D might be TRBD1 (6 bases). Deletions cut 6 bases from V and 4 bases from J, with 18 bases between. The germline gives CDR1 LGHDT, CDR2 YNNKEL (reference sequence). The CDR3 consists of 15 residues.

The CDR3 sequence is CASSLEGGFYEQYF. DNA of the CDR3: TGCGCCAGCAGCTTGGAAGGGGGTTTCTACGAGCAGTACTTC. The chain is built from TRBV5-1 and TRBJ2-7; tentative D call: TRBD1 (6 bases). The V gene lost 0 bases and the J gene lost 3 bases, with 10 bases spanning the gap. Germline lookup yields CDR1 SGHRS and CDR2 YFSETQ. The length of the CDR3 is 14 residues.

The chain is built from TRBV3-1 (or the pseudogene TRBV3-2) and TRBJ2-1; D gene unclear. CDR3 length equals 13 residues. Trimming left V 1 base short and J 3 bases short, with 4 bases between. Germline CDR1 is LGHDT and CDR2 is YNNKEL (reference sequence). DNA for the CDR3: TGTGCCAGCAGCCAAGTAAACTACAATGAGCAGTTCTTC. Translating gives CASSQVNYNEQFF.

This chain uses TRBV18 with TRBJ2-7, with 8 bases that match TRBD2. CDR3 length: 14 amino acids. Unmatched junction bases numbered 9, after V lost 8 bases and J lost 3 bases. Per germline, CDR1 KGHSH and CDR2 LQKENI. CDR3 protein: CASHPPGGIYEQYF. DNA for the CDR3: TGTGCCAGCCACCCCCCGGGGGGGATCTACGAGCAGTACTTC.

The J gene is TRBJ1-1, the V gene TRBV30, with unresolved D. CDR1 and CDR2 (germline): GTSNPN, SVGIG (reference sequence). The CDR3 is made up of 15 amino acids. The V gene lost 1 base and the J gene lost 5 bases, with 17 bases spanning the gap. The CDR3, as DNA: TGTGCCTGGAGTGCTTTCATGGGTCCTGGGACTGAAGCTTTCTTT. Translating it yields CAWSAFMGPGTEAFF.

This chain connects TRBV9 to TRBJ1-6, with D possibly TRBD1 on 6 matching bases. The V end was cut by 7 bases, the J end by 12 bases, with 17 bases between. Germline V gives CDR1 SGDLS, CDR2 YYNGEE. The CDR3 length is 13 residues. The CDR3 DNA reads as TGTGCCAGCGGGAGGGGGGTCCAGGAACCCCTCCACTTT. Its protein product is CASGRGVQEPLHF.

The chain carries TRBV28 and TRBJ2-7; no reliable D call. The CDR3 contains 11 residues. Germline V gene lookup returns CDR1 MDHEN and CDR2 SYDVKM. V was cut by 7 bases and J by 6 bases, with 10 bases left in between. The CDR3 spells CASISLGEQYF. The CDR3 DNA reads as TGTGCCAGCATCTCTCTGGGCGAGCAGTACTTC.

V usage is TRBV3-1 (or the pseudogene TRBV3-2) and J usage is TRBJ2-3; no reliable D call. The ends were cut back, 1 base at V and 8 bases at J, with 4 bases in the middle. Germline-derived CDR1 and CDR2 are LGHDT and YNNKEL (reference sequence). The CDR3 length is 11 residues. The CDR3 region has the DNA TGTGCCAGCAGCCAAGCCCGTACGCAGTATTTT. As protein: CASSQARTQYF.

The chain carries TRBV30 and TRBJ1-1, with no clear D. CDR1 is GTSNPN and CDR2 is SVGIG in the germline V gene (reference sequence). V was clipped by 1 base and J by 4 bases, with 13 bases between them. The CDR3 spans 14 residues. The DNA for the CDR3 is TGTGCCTGGAGTGAGCTGGGAAGCGGCACTGAAGCTTTCTTT. This sequence encodes CAWSELGSGTEAFF.

The chain employs TRBV9 and TRBJ1-1, with D possibly TRBD1 on 6 matching bases. Germline-derived CDR1 and CDR2 are SGDLS and YYNGEE. Trimming removed 3 bases at V and 0 bases at J, with 15 bases between. The CDR3 covers 16 residues. CDR3 sequence reads: CASSAGQSTMNTEAFF. As DNA, the CDR3 is TGTGCCAGCAGCGCAGGACAGTCGACGATGAACACTGAAGCTTTCTTT.

This sequence joins TRBV11-2 and TRBJ1-3; no clear D. Germline lookup yields CDR1 SGHAT and CDR2 FQNNGV. This CDR3 has 14 amino acids. V lost 8 bases and J lost 0, with 11 bases in between. The CDR3 sequence is CASQRGSSGNTIYF. Written as DNA, the CDR3 is TGTGCCAGCCAGCGGGGTAGCTCTGGAAACACCATATATTTT.

This chain joins TRBV18 and TRBJ1-1; a weak D match, TRBD1 (5 bases). Germline V gene lookup returns CDR1 KGHSH and CDR2 LQKENI. This CDR3 region has 15 residues. Trimming removed 3 bases at V and 5 bases at J, with 16 bases between. The CDR3 reads CASSPRVEGRTEAFF. The CDR3 region has the DNA TGTGCCAGCTCACCCCGGGTGGAGGGGAGAACTGAAGCTTTCTTT.

The chain couples TRBV4-2 to TRBJ1-5; D unresolved. From germline, CDR1 is LGHNA and CDR2 YNFKEQ. V lost 0 bases and J 5 bases, leaving 11 bases between the germline ends. CDR3 length: 15 amino acids. The CDR3 loop reads CASSQDRRAYQPQHF. DNA of the CDR3: TGTGCCAGCAGCCAAGATCGGAGAGCCTATCAGCCCCAGCATTTT.

The J gene is TRBJ1-1, the V gene TRBV21-1. TRBV21-1 is marked as a pseudogene. The CDR3 covers 14 residues. CDR3 sequence: CASSPVGGDRGAFF. In nucleotides, the CDR3 is TGTGCCAGCAGCCCCGTGGGGGGGGATCGGGGAGCTTTCTTT.

CDR3 protein: CAWSRMGEGNSPLHF. The DNA of the CDR3 is TGTGCCTGGAGTCGGATGGGGGAGGGGAATTCACCCCTCCACTTT. This chain joins TRBV30 and TRBJ1-6; D is possibly TRBD1 (5 bases). The ends were cut back, 2 bases at V and 7 bases at J, with 15 bases in the middle. Germline CDR1 and CDR2: GTSNPN and SVGIG (reference sequence). The CDR3 is made up of 15 amino acids. Looking up the rest from reference TRBV30 and TRBJ1-6 gives the full variable domain: SQTIHQWPATLVQPVGSPLSLECTVEGTSNPNLYWYRQAAGRGLQLLFYSVGIGQISSEVPQNLSASRPQDRQFILSSKKLLLSDSGFYLCAWSRMGEGNSPLHFGNGTRLTVT.

The J gene is TRBJ1-2, the V gene TRBV29-1, with D uncertain. With 0 bases removed from V and 8 bases from J, the gap between germline ends came to 13 bases. CDR3 length: 13 residues. Germline CDR1 SQVTM, CDR2 ANQGSEA. The DNA of the CDR3 is TGCAGCGTTGAAGATCGGGTGGGAGGGGGCTACACCTTC. Protein sequence: CSVEDRVGGGYTF.

This chain's CDR3 is CASSMRTSNEKLFF. CDR3 coding DNA: TGTGCCAGTAGTATGCGGACCTCAAATGAAAAACTGTTTTTT. The J gene is TRBJ1-4, the V gene TRBV19, with D unclear. Germline CDR1 LNHDA, CDR2 SQIVND (reference sequence). This CDR3 region has 14 residues. Deletions cut 3 bases from V and 5 bases from J, with 10 bases between.

The chain is built from TRBV7-3 and TRBJ2-2, with TRBD2 matching over 7 bases. J was trimmed by 0 bases and V by 5 bases; bases with no gene match: 6. Germline CDR1 is SGHTA and CDR2 is FQGTGA. This CDR3 contains 16 residues. The DNA of the CDR3 is TGTGCCAGCAGCATTACTAGCGTGGCGAACACCGGGGAGCTGTTTTTT. Translation gives CASSITSVANTGELFF.

The CDR3 loop is CASSASLNQPQHF. The CDR3 coding sequence is TGTGCCAGCAGTGCGTCACTAAATCAGCCCCAGCATTTT. V is TRBV2 and J is TRBJ1-5; no definite D call. V was pared by 4 bases and J by 4 bases, with 8 bases between. CDR1 and CDR2 from the germline V gene are SNHLY and FYNNEI. The CDR3 extends over 13 amino acids.

There are a few counts of this clone. The chain combines TRBV5-5 with TRBJ2-7; perhaps TRBD2 as D (6 bases). V was trimmed by 1 base and J by 5 bases, leaving 16 bases between them. Germline-derived CDR1 and CDR2 are SGHKS and YYEKEE (reference sequence). The CDR3 is made up of 15 amino acids. The CDR3 reads CASSLLEGLRNEQYF. The CDR3 DNA is TGTGCCAGCAGCTTGCTGGAGGGCCTAAGAAACGAGCAGTACTTC.

In nucleotides, the CDR3 is TGTGCCAGCAGTCTACAGGGGGCATTAGCCACAGATACGCAGTATTTT. Encoded protein: CASSLQGALATDTQYF. The J gene is TRBJ2-3, the V gene TRBV7-9, with 9 bases aligning to TRBD1. CDR3 length equals 16 residues. Losses at the gene ends were 6 bases for V and 2 bases for J; bases not matched to a gene: 9. Germline-derived CDR1 and CDR2 are SEHNR and FQNEAQ (reference sequence). The full variable domain, with the rest looked up from reference TRBV7-9 and TRBJ2-3, is DTGVSQNPRHKITKRGQNVTFRCDPISEHNRLYWYRQTLGQGPEFLTYFQNEAQLEKSRLLSDRFSAERPKGSFSTLEIQRTEQGDSAMYLCASSLQGALATDTQYFGPGTRLTVL.

This rearrangement joins TRBV7-2 to TRBJ1-2; D uncertain. Trimming removed 6 bases from V and 6 bases from J, with 17 bases in between. Looked up from germline, CDR1 is SGHTA and CDR2 is FQGNSA. This CDR3 is built from 14 residues. The CDR3 loop reads CASSFYRAVDGYTF. Written as DNA, the CDR3 is TGTGCCAGCAGTTTTTACCGGGCGGTTGATGGCTACACCTTC.

This chain links TRBV30 with TRBJ2-5, with D perhaps TRBD2 (6 bases). The CDR3 runs 13 residues. CDR1 and CDR2 from the germline V gene are GTSNPN and SVGIG (reference sequence). V lost 3 bases and J lost 5, with 13 bases in between. This CDR3 is CAWSGGPIETQYF. The CDR3 DNA reads TGTGCCTGGAGCGGAGGGCCAATTGAGACCCAGTACTTC.